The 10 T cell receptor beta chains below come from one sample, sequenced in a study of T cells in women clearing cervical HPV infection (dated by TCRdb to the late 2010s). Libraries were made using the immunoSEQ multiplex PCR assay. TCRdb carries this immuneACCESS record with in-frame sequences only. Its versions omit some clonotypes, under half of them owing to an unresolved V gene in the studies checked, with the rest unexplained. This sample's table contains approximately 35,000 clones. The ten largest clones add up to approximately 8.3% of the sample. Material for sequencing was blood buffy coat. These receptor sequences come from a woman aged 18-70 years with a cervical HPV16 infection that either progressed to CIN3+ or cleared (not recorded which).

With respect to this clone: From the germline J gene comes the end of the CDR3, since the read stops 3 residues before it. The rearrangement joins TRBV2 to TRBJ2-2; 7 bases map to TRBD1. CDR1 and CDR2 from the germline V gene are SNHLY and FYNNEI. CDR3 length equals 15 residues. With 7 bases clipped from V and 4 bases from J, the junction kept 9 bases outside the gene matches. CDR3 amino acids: CASNPDRATTGELFF. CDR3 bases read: TGTGCCAGCAACCCCGACAGGGCCACCACCGGGGAG.

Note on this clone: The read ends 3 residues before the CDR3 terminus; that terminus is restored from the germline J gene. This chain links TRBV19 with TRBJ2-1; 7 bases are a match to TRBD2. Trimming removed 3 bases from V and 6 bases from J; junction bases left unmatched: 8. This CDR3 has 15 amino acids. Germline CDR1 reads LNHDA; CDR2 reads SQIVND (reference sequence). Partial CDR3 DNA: TGTGCCAGTAGTATCTCCGCGGGAGTGCTCAATGAG. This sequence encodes CASSISAGVLNE. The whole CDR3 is CASSISAGVLNEQFF.

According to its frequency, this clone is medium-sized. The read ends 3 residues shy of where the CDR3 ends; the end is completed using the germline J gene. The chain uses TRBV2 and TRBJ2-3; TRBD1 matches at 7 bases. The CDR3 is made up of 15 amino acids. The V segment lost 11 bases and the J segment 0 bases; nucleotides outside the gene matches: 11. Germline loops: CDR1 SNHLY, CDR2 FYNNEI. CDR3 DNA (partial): TGTGCCCGGCAAGGGGGCTCGATTAGCACAGATACG. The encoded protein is CARQGGSISTDT. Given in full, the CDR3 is CARQGGSISTDTQYF.

CDR3 DNA (partial): TGTGCCAGCAGCCCGATAGAGGGGAGTTCACCG. This codes for CASSPIEGSSP. In full, the CDR3 is CASSPIEGSSPLFF. This rearrangement joins TRBV5-6 to TRBJ2-2; D tentatively fits TRBD1 or TRBD2 (5 bases each). Coverage ceases 3 residues before the CDR3 finishes, and the germline J gene fills in the end. The V gene's germline CDR1 is SGHDT and CDR2 YYEEEE. This CDR3 is 14 amino acids long.

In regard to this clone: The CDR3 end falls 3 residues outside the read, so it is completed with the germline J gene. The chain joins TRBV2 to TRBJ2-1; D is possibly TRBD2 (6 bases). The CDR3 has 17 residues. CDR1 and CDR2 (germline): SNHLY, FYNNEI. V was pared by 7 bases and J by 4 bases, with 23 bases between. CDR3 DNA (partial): TGTGCCAGCATGTTTGTTTATGGGGACTCCTCGTACAATGAG. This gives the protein CASMFVYGDSSYNE. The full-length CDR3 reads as CASMFVYGDSSYNEQFF.

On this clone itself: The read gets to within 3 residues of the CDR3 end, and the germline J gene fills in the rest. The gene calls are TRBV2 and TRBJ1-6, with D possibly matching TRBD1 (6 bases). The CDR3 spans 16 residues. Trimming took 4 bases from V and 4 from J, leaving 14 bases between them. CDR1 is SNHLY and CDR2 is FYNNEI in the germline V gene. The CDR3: CASSGGGAAYNSPLHF. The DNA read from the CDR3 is TGTGCCAGCAGTGGAGGGGGGGCCGCGTATAATTCACCC.

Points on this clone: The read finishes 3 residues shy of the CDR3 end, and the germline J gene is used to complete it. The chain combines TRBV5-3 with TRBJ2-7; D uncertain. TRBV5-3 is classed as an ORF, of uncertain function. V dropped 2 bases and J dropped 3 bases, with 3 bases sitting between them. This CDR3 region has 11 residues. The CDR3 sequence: CARSFLYEQYF. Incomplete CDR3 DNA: TGTGCCAGAAGCTTCCTCTACGAG.

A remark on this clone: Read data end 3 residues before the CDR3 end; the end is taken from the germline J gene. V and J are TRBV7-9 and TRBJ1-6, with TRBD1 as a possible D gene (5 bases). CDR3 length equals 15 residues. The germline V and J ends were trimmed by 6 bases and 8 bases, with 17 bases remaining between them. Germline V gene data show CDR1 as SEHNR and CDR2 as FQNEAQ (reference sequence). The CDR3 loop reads CASRRTGLLDSPLHF. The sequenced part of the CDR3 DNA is TGTGCCAGCAGGAGAACAGGATTATTGGATTCACCC.

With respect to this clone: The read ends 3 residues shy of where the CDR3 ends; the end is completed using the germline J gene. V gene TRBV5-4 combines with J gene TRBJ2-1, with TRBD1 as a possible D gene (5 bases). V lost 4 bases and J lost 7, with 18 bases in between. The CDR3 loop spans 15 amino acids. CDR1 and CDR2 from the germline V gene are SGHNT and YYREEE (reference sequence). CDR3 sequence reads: CASSRLSPGQNEQFF. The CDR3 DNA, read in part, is TGTGCCAGCAGCCGCCTTAGCCCAGGGCAAAATGAG.

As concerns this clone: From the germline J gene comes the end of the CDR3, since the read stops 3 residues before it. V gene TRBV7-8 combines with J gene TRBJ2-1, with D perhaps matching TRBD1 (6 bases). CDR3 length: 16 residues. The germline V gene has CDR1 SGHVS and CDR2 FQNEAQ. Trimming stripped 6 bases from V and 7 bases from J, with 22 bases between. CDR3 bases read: TGTGCCAGCAGTTTATTGACCCCAGGGGTGGGAAATGAG. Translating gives CASSLLTPGVGNE. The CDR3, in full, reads CASSLLTPGVGNEQFF.